This note documents a single T cell receptor beta chain sequence. Per the germline V gene, CDR1 is KGHSH and CDR2 is LQKENI. Trimming shortened V by 1 base and J by 6 bases, and 6 bases separated the two germline ends. The CDR3 runs to 12 residues. The source of the sample is a study of T cells in Graves' hyperthyroidism and ophthalmopathy. Amplified TCR beta CDR3 regions came from RNA transcripts. The primer set for the first-round RT-PCR of the TCR CDR3 was HTBI. MiXCR, run by TCRdb on the multiplex PCR reads, gives a single entry per CDR3 protein. This sample has hundreds of thousands of distinct CDR3 sequences, with approximately 16% found just once.

Sequencing was performed on blood. The source is a woman under 30 with Graves' hyperthyroidism. The chain carries TRBV18 and TRBJ1-2; D gene ambiguous. The chain's CDR3 is CASSPREDGYTF. CDR3 DNA sequence: TGTGCCAGCTCACCACGGGAAGATGGCTACACCTTC.